The rows below give T cell receptor beta chains drawn from one sample of a study of T cells in Graves' hyperthyroidism and ophthalmopathy. In TCRdb, the multiplex PCR reads were re-called with MiXCR into one record per CDR3 protein. The sample lists approximately 360,000 distinct CDR3 sequences, approximately 15% occurring once. Material: blood. The receptors shown here come from a woman between 18 and 30 years old with Graves' hyperthyroidism that later progressed to Graves' ophthalmopathy. Each CDR3 is given with its conserved first and last residue. D genes are given only for firm matches. A clone size is listed for some rows: how often the clone was seen (once, few, many), or a class if it is expanded.

D,size,V,J,CDR3,DNA
TRBD1,-,TRBV30,TRBJ2-1,CAWMPGTGDLDEQFF,TGTGCCTGGATGCCCGGGACAGGGGACTTGGATGAGCAGTTCTTC
-,few,TRBV11-3,TRBJ2-1,CASSLGRGTSSYNEQFF,TGTGCCAGCAGCTTAGGAAGGGGGACAAGCTCCTACAATGAGCAGTTCTTC
TRBD2,few,TRBV27,TRBJ2-5,CASSLFVAGPQETQYF,TGTGCCAGCAGTTTATTCGTAGCGGGCCCTCAAGAGACCCAGTACTTC
-,many,TRBV2,TRBJ1-6,CASTLSGNSPLHF,TGTGCCAGCACCCTCAGTGGGAATTCACCCCTCCACTTT
-,-,TRBV5-4,TRBJ2-7,CASRAGRPYEQYF,TGTGCCAGCAGGGCGGGGCGTCCCTACGAGCAGTACTTC
-,few,TRBV20-1,TRBJ2-3,CSARVKASTDTQYF,TGCAGTGCTAGGGTGAAAGCCAGCACAGATACGCAGTATTTT
-,many,TRBV7-9,TRBJ2-7,CASTGTDPAYEQYF,TGTGCCAGCACTGGGACGGATCCCGCCTACGAGCAGTACTTC
TRBD2,many,TRBV7-2,TRBJ2-1,CASSLGLAAYNEQFF,TGTGCCAGCAGCTTAGGACTAGCGGCCTACAATGAGCAGTTCTTC
TRBD2,many,TRBV11-2,TRBJ2-7,CASSFSLAGWTLDSYEQYF,TGTGCCAGCAGCTTTTCACTAGCGGGATGGACTTTAGACTCCTACGAGCAGTACTTC
-,few,TRBV27,TRBJ2-7,CASRGGASYEQYF,TGTGCCAGCAGAGGAGGGGCCTCCTACGAGCAGTACTTC
TRBD1,many,TRBV28,TRBJ1-5,CASSRQGGSQPQHF,TGTGCCAGCAGTCGACAGGGTGGAAGTCAGCCCCAGCATTTT
-,many,TRBV7-2,TRBJ1-5,CASSSQGISNQPQHF,TGTGCCAGCAGCTCCCAGGGGATAAGCAATCAGCCCCAGCATTTT
TRBD2,many,TRBV19,TRBJ2-3,CASRLLAGVADTQYF,TGTGCCAGTAGACTTCTAGCGGGAGTAGCAGATACGCAGTATTTT
-,many,TRBV27,TRBJ2-3,CASSLEGVDTDTQYF,TGTGCCAGCAGTTTGGAAGGGGTGGACACAGATACGCAGTATTTT
-,many,TRBV11-2,TRBJ2-7,CASSLEELTAYEQYF,TGTGCCAGCAGCTTAGAAGAACTAACCGCCTACGAGCAGTACTTC
-,-,TRBV12-3/TRBV12-4,TRBJ2-3,CASSLINGIASTDTQYF,TGTGCCAGCAGTTTAATTAATGGCATTGCTAGCACAGATACGCAGTATTTT
TRBD1,-,TRBV19,TRBJ1-6,CASSTTAGTGGHYNSPLHF,TGTGCCAGTAGCACGACCGCCGGGACAGGGGGCCACTATAATTCACCCCTCCACTTT
TRBD1,-,TRBV29-1,TRBJ2-1,CSVEPGTGLYNEQFF,TGCAGCGTTGAACCCGGGACAGGGTTATACAATGAGCAGTTCTTC
TRBD2,-,TRBV11-2,TRBJ2-7,CASSLGLSRTSGAFEQYF,TGTGCCAGCAGCTTAGGACTTAGTCGGACTAGCGGGGCTTTCGAGCAGTACTTC
TRBD1,many,TRBV7-8,TRBJ1-5,CASSTGRTGAYYSNQPQHF,TGTGCCAGCTCAACGGGACGGACAGGGGCCTACTATAGCAATCAGCCCCAGCATTTT
-,-,TRBV20-1,TRBJ1-5,CSARGGFEPQHF,TGCAGTGCTAGAGGGGGGTTCGAACCCCAGCATTTT
TRBD1,many,TRBV7-9,TRBJ1-1,CASSLRQGLTEAFF,TGTGCCAGCAGCTTGAGACAGGGTTTGACTGAAGCTTTCTTT
TRBD2,-,TRBV20-1,TRBJ2-1,CSARGESGRHNEQFF,TGCAGTGCTAGGGGGGAAAGCGGGAGACACAATGAGCAGTTCTTC
TRBD2,many,TRBV7-3,TRBJ2-3,CASSLVAGPSTDTQYF,TGTGCCAGCAGCTTAGTAGCGGGGCCTAGCACAGATACGCAGTATTTT
TRBD2,-,TRBV7-2,TRBJ2-2,CASNSWVGGGTGELFF,TGTGCCAGCAACTCATGGGTGGGGGGGGGCACCGGGGAGCTGTTTTTT
TRBD2,few,TRBV27,TRBJ2-1,CASSITGTSGSNEQFF,TGTGCCAGCAGTATAACCGGGACTAGCGGGAGCAATGAGCAGTTCTTC
TRBD1,many,TRBV7-2,TRBJ2-1,CASSRDAGQGNGEQFF,TGTGCCAGCAGCCGAGACGCGGGACAGGGGAATGGTGAGCAGTTCTTC
-,many,TRBV2,TRBJ2-7,CASSGAGPQYF,TGTGCCAGCAGTGGGGCGGGGCCGCAGTACTTC
-,-,TRBV7-2,TRBJ1-5,CASSQRTPQGCQPQHF,TGTGCCAGCAGCCAAAGGACCCCTCAGGGTTGTCAGCCCCAGCATTTT
-,many,TRBV20-1,TRBJ2-5,CSARDPTGQETQYF,TGCAGTGCTAGAGATCCGACAGGACAAGAGACCCAGTACTTC
-,few,TRBV4-1,TRBJ2-2,CASSQGSGELFF,TGCGCCAGCAGCCAAGGTTCCGGGGAGCTGTTTTTT
TRBD2,many,TRBV28,TRBJ2-2,CASSLGSGEREFTGELFF,TGTGCCAGCAGTTTAGGGTCGGGGGAGCGGGAGTTCACCGGGGAGCTGTTTTTT
TRBD2,many,TRBV7-9,TRBJ2-5,CASSLTSFFGTQYF,TGTGCCAGCAGCTTGACTAGCTTCTTCGGGACCCAGTACTTC
TRBD1,-,TRBV5-1,TRBJ2-2,CASSFRSGGETGELFF,TGCGCCAGCAGCTTTCGGTCAGGGGGCGAAACCGGGGAGCTGTTTTTT
-,few,TRBV6-1,TRBJ2-7,CASSPPAAERRNEQYF,TGTGCCAGCAGTCCCCCCGCCGCAGAACGGCGGAACGAGCAGTACTTC
-,many,TRBV3-1,TRBJ2-3,CASSLLRVAGTDTQYF,TGTGCCAGCAGCCTCCTCAGGGTTGCCGGCACAGATACGCAGTATTTT
-,-,TRBV6-1,TRBJ2-7,CASSEALKQYF,TGTGCCAGCAGTGAAGCGCTAAAGCAGTACTTC
-,many,TRBV6-1,TRBJ2-1,CASRAGVDEQFF,TGTGCCAGCAGAGCCGGGGTGGATGAGCAGTTCTTC
TRBD1,many,TRBV6-1,TRBJ1-3,CASRRNPGTGPGNTIYF,TGTGCCAGCAGAAGGAATCCCGGGACAGGGCCTGGAAACACCATATATTTT
TRBD2,once,TRBV6-9,TRBJ2-1,CASSWTSGRDNEQFF,TGTGCCAGCAGTTGGACTAGCGGGAGGGACAATGAGCAGTTCTTC
-,many,TRBV20-1,TRBJ1-2,CSARVQGHYGYTF,TGCAGTGCTAGGGTCCAGGGCCACTATGGCTACACCTTC
-,many,TRBV7-6,TRBJ2-7,CASSRADSGEQYF,TGTGCCAGCAGCCGAGCGGACTCCGGCGAGCAGTACTTC
TRBD2,many,TRBV28,TRBJ2-7,CASSFGKPGLAGGPPYEQYF,TGTGCCAGCAGTTTTGGAAAACCGGGACTAGCGGGAGGGCCCCCCTACGAGCAGTACTTC
-,-,TRBV7-9,TRBJ1-5,CASTELEGDNQPQHF,TGTGCCAGCACCGAATTAGAGGGTGACAATCAGCCCCAGCATTTT
-,few,TRBV3-1,TRBJ1-6,CASSQAWTSNSPLHF,TGTGCCAGCAGCCAAGCTTGGACAAGTAATTCACCCCTCCACTTT
TRBD1,-,TRBV6-1,TRBJ2-7,CASRTGTGSLRWDAYEQYF,TGTGCCAGCAGAACCGGGACAGGGTCTTTACGGTGGGATGCATACGAGCAGTACTTC
-,few,TRBV5-5,TRBJ2-2,CASSWDNPTGELFF,TGTGCCAGCAGCTGGGACAATCCGACCGGGGAGCTGTTTTTT
-,many,TRBV3-1,TRBJ1-1,CASSRSEGGEEAFF,TGTGCCAGCAGCCGATCCGAGGGAGGTGAAGAAGCTTTCTTT
TRBD2,many,TRBV27,TRBJ2-1,CASRGGGTYNEQFF,TGTGCCAGCAGGGGGGGGGGTACCTACAATGAGCAGTTCTTC
-,many,TRBV2,TRBJ2-5,CASSARRETQYF,TGTGCCAGCAGTGCGAGGAGAGAGACCCAGTACTTC
-,few,TRBV20-1,TRBJ1-2,CSGGGGADGYTF,TGCAGTGGGGGGGGGGGGGCGGATGGCTACACCTTC
-,-,TRBV28,TRBJ1-3,CASSLPLSKASGNTIYF,TGTGCCAGCAGTTTGCCCCTCAGTAAAGCGAGTGGAAACACCATATATTTT
TRBD2,-,TRBV6-1,TRBJ2-1,CASSGYSGGTGGGNEQFF,TGTGCCAGCAGTGGCTATAGCGGCGGGACGGGGGGTGGCAATGAGCAGTTCTTC
-,many,TRBV28,TRBJ1-2,CASSLWGGPEGYTF,TGTGCCAGCAGTTTATGGGGAGGACCGGAGGGCTACACCTTC
-,-,TRBV10-3,TRBJ1-6,CAISEQGKGHSPLHF,TGTGCCATCAGTGAGCAGGGTAAAGGGCATTCACCCCTCCACTTT
-,many,TRBV2,TRBJ2-1,CASRDLPGLRSSYNEQFF,TGTGCCAGCAGGGATTTACCGGGACTCCGGAGCTCCTACAATGAGCAGTTCTTC
TRBD1,many,TRBV20-1,TRBJ1-1,CSAPGGDRGAEAFF,TGCAGTGCCCCTGGGGGGGACAGGGGGGCTGAAGCTTTCTTT
-,many,TRBV27,TRBJ2-5,CASSLDSAHGTQYF,TGTGCCAGCAGTTTAGACAGTGCCCATGGGACCCAGTACTTC
TRBD1,many,TRBV15,TRBJ2-3,CATSREQGVDTQYF,TGTGCCACCAGCAGAGAGCAGGGGGTGGATACGCAGTATTTT
-,medium-sized,TRBV29-1,TRBJ2-7,CSVVQGAKREDVYEQYF,TGCAGCGTGGTACAGGGGGCGAAGCGGGAGGACGTCTACGAGCAGTACTTC